These 19 T cell receptor beta chains share one sample of origin, sequenced in a study of blood T cell repertoires in COVID-19. Clones were sequenced by immunoSEQ multiplex PCR, and TCRdb holds only the in-frame ones, with some missing. Among roughly 30,000 clones listed, 85% to 95% were seen once. Sequencing input: peripheral blood. The receptor set was obtained from a human donor in a cohort sampled during active COVID-19.

This clone was detected a few times. The chain carries TRBV18 and TRBJ2-3; 7 positions agree with TRBD2. This CDR3 spans 16 amino acids. The V and J ends lost 2 bases and 5 bases, in that order; junction bases with no gene match: 10. CDR1 and CDR2 from the germline V gene are KGHSH and LQKENI. The DNA of the CDR3 is TGTGCCAGCTCACCATCGGGCGGGAGAGAAGGAGATACGCAGTATTTT. Protein: CASSPSGGREGDTQYF.

This rearrangement joins TRBV18 to TRBJ1-2, with 8 nucleotides matching TRBD1. The CDR3 sequence is 14 residues long. Germline loops: CDR1 KGHSH, CDR2 LQKENI. V was clipped by 1 base and J by 8 bases; unmatched bases: 6. The CDR3 coding sequence is TGTGCCAGCTCACCACAGGACAGGGCGATAGGCTACACCTTC. Translated, it gives CASSPQDRAIGYTF.

V gene TRBV7-3 combines with J gene TRBJ1-1; no clear D. Deletions cut 5 bases from V and 2 bases from J, with 9 bases between. The CDR3 loop spans 13 amino acids. CDR1 is SGHTA, CDR2 FQGTGA, per germline. CDR3: CASSRSRNTEAFF. CDR3 bases: TGTGCCAGCAGCCGCTCGAGAAACACTGAAGCTTTCTTT.

The chain has TRBV7-9 and TRBJ1-1, with D tentatively TRBD1 (6 bases). The CDR3 is 15 residues long. Germline lookup yields CDR1 SEHNR and CDR2 FQNEAQ (reference sequence). Trimming left V 5 bases short and J 1 base short, with 14 bases between. This CDR3 is CASSERTEGNTEAFF. As DNA, the CDR3 is TGTGCCAGCAGCGAAAGGACAGAGGGGAACACTGAAGCTTTCTTT. The full variable domain, completed using reference TRBV7-9 and TRBJ1-1, is DTGVSQNPRHKITKRGQNVTFRCDPISEHNRLYWYRQTLGQGPEFLTYFQNEAQLEKSRLLSDRFSAERPKGSFSTLEIQRTEQGDSAMYLCASSERTEGNTEAFFGQGTRLTVV.

The chain joins TRBV29-1 to TRBJ2-5, with TRBD1 identical over 7 bases. J lost 1 base, V lost 6 bases, and 8 bases had no gene match. Germline lookup yields CDR1 SQVTM and CDR2 ANQGSEA. The CDR3 runs 14 residues. CDR3 region: CSVATGSLQETQYF. In DNA form, the CDR3 reads TGCAGCGTCGCGACAGGGAGCCTCCAAGAGACCCAGTACTTC.

This chain uses TRBV6-5 with TRBJ1-2; 8 bases agree with TRBD1. CDR3 length: 15 amino acids. The germline V gene has CDR1 MNHEY and CDR2 SVGAGI. V shed 4 bases, J shed 3 bases, and the junction held 7 bases outside the gene matches. CDR3 in amino acids: CASSWTQGAYYGYTF. Here the CDR3 DNA reads TGTGCCAGCAGTTGGACCCAGGGGGCCTACTATGGCTACACCTTC.

The V gene is TRBV30, the J gene TRBJ2-3, with 7 positions matching TRBD2. The CDR3 is 14 residues long. Germline CDR1 GTSNPN, CDR2 SVGIG (reference sequence). V lost 2 bases, J lost 0 bases, and 2 bases stayed unmatched. CDR3 nucleotide sequence: TGTGCCTGGAGTTCCGGGGGGAGCACAGATACGCAGTATTTT. This sequence encodes CAWSSGGSTDTQYF.

By share, this clone counts as hyperexpanded (1% or more). The chain uses TRBV27 and TRBJ2-7, with D unresolved. The germline CDR1 and CDR2 sequences are MNHEY and SMNVEV (reference sequence). V gave up 2 bases and J gave up 3 bases, with 11 bases separating them. The CDR3 totals 14 residues. CDR3 protein: CASSLAVSFYEQYF. For the CDR3, the DNA is TGTGCCAGCAGTTTAGCGGTTAGCTTCTACGAGCAGTACTTC.

The chain has TRBV30 and TRBJ1-2, with TRBD1 matching over 11 bases. Per the germline V gene, CDR1 is GTSNPN and CDR2 is SVGIG (reference sequence). The CDR3 runs 16 residues. The J segment lost 3 bases and the V segment lost 3 bases, leaving 9 bases of the junction unmatched. CDR3 nucleotides: TGTGCCTGGAGCCGGGACAGGGGGACCAGCTACTATGGCTACACCTTC. This sequence encodes CAWSRDRGTSYYGYTF. Using reference TRBV30 and TRBJ1-2 for the parts outside the CDR3, the full variable domain is SQTIHQWPATLVQPVGSPLSLECTVEGTSNPNLYWYRQAAGRGLQLLFYSVGIGQISSEVPQNLSASRPQDRQFILSSKKLLLSDSGFYLCAWSRDRGTSYYGYTFGSGTRLTVV.

This clone was seen just once. The V gene is TRBV28, the J gene TRBJ2-7; D unclear. Per germline, CDR1 MDHEN and CDR2 SYDVKM. Between the trimmed V and J ends, which lost 2 bases and 3 bases, there was a span of 5 bases. The CDR3 is made up of 12 amino acids. In DNA form, the CDR3 reads TGTGCCAGCAGTTTAGGGCTCTACGAGCAGTACTTC. This sequence encodes CASSLGLYEQYF. Filled out from reference TRBV28 and TRBJ2-7, the complete variable domain reads DVKVTQSSRYLVKRTGEKVFLECVQDMDHENMFWYRQDPGLGLRLIYFSYDVKMKEKGDIPEGYSVSREKKERFSLILESASTNQTSMYLCASSLGLYEQYFGPGTRLTVT.

The V and J genes are TRBV18 and TRBJ2-5; 8 bases agree with TRBD1. The trim removed 3 bases at V and 3 bases at J, leaving 3 bases unmatched. The CDR3 contains 14 residues. Germline V CDR1 and CDR2: KGHSH, LQKENI. CDR3 amino acids: CASSPETGEETQYF. CDR3 bases: TGTGCCAGCTCACCTGAGACAGGGGAAGAGACCCAGTACTTC.

J is TRBJ2-1 and V is TRBV16; D possibly corresponds to TRBD2 (5 bases). V lost 7 bases, J lost 3 bases, and 7 bases lay in between. Germline V gives CDR1 KGHSY, CDR2 FQNENV. The CDR3 covers 12 residues. Written as DNA, the CDR3 is TGTGCCAGCAACCGGGACTACAATGAGCAGTTCTTC. Encoded protein: CASNRDYNEQFF.

The chain uses TRBV5-4 and TRBJ1-1, with a tentative D call TRBD1 (5 bases). This CDR3 has 17 amino acids. CDR1 and CDR2 (germline): SGHNT, YYREEE (reference sequence). Trimming removed 3 bases from V and 10 bases from J, with 28 bases in between. The chain's CDR3 is CASSSGGVSVLETGAFF. CDR3 DNA sequence: TGTGCCAGCAGCTCGGGGGGGGTTTCGGTGCTCGAGACCGGAGCTTTCTTT.

This chain uses TRBV6-1 with TRBJ1-6; D not resolved. V was cut by 2 bases and J by 6 bases, with 11 bases left in between. The CDR3 has 15 amino acids. Germline-derived CDR1 and CDR2 are MNHNS and SASEGT. The CDR3 DNA reads TGTGCCAGCAGTGAACGTTGGTCAGTTAATTCACCCCTCCACTTT. This codes for CASSERWSVNSPLHF.

The chain uses TRBV27 and TRBJ2-7, with D tentatively TRBD1 (5 bases). This CDR3 spans 14 amino acids. The V gene lost 7 bases and the J gene lost 5 bases, with 18 bases spanning the gap. CDR1 and CDR2 (germline): MNHEY, SMNVEV (reference sequence). The CDR3 nucleotides read TGTGCCAGCATGACAGCGCTTCGCCCCCACGAGCAGTACTTC. This gives the protein CASMTALRPHEQYF.

This clone was counted between two and nine times. The J gene is TRBJ1-5, the V gene TRBV9; possible D gene TRBD1, 5 bases. The CDR3 length is 19 residues. The V gene lost 0 bases and the J gene lost 1 base, with 20 bases spanning the gap. Germline CDR1 SGDLS, CDR2 YYNGEE. CDR3 sequence reads: CASSVGPWGDGASNQPQHF. Here the CDR3 DNA reads TGTGCCAGCAGCGTAGGTCCTTGGGGGGACGGGGCGAGCAATCAGCCCCAGCATTTT.

The chain combines TRBV2 with TRBJ1-6, with 7 bases matching TRBD1. Germline-derived CDR1 and CDR2 are SNHLY and FYNNEI. The trim removed 5 bases at V and 5 bases at J, leaving 6 bases unmatched. The CDR3 is 15 amino acids. CDR3 sequence: CASSRGQGDNSPLHF. For the CDR3, the DNA is TGTGCCAGCAGTAGGGGCCAGGGGGATAATTCACCCCTCCACTTT.

The chain couples TRBV6-1 to TRBJ1-1, with D unresolved. CDR3 length: 12 amino acids. V was trimmed by 4 bases and J by 5 bases, leaving 8 bases between them. The germline V gene encodes CDR1 MNHNS and CDR2 SASEGT. In nucleotides, the CDR3 is TGTGCCAGCAGTGTAGCAGAGACTGAAGCTTTCTTT. Amino acids: CASSVAETEAFF.

V gene TRBV5-1 combines with J gene TRBJ2-5, with TRBD1 matching over 9 bases. The junction had 11 bases not matched to a gene; V was cut back by 0 bases and J by 2 bases. Germline V gene sequence: CDR1 SGHRS, CDR2 YFSETQ. The CDR3 contains 18 residues. The CDR3 loop is CASSLVLVQGAPQETQYF. The DNA of the CDR3 is TGCGCCAGCAGCTTGGTTTTGGTACAGGGGGCTCCTCAAGAGACCCAGTACTTC.